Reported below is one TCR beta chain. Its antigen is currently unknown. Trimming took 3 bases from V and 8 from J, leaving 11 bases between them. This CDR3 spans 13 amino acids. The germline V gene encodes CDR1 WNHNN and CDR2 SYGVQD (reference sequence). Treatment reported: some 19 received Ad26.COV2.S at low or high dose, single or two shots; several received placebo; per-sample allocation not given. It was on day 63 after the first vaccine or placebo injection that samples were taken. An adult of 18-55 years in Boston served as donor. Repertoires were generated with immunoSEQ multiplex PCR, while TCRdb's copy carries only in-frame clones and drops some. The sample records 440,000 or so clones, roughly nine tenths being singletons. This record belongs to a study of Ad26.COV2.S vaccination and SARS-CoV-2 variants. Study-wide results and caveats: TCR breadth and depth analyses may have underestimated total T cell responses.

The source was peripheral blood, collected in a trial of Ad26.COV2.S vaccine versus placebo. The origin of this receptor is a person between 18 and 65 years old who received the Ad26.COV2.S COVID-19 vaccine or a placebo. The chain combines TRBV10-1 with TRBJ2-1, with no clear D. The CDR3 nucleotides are TGCGCCAGCAGTGAAGTCCCATGGGATGAGCAGTTCTTC. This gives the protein CASSEVPWDEQFF.